The 20 T cell receptor beta chains below come from one sample, sequenced in a study of T cell responses to AZD1222 COVID-19 vaccine. TCRdb's table, derived via immunoSEQ multiplex PCR, lists solely in-frame clones and lacks some. The data hold around 130,000 clones, with roughly nine tenths observed a single time. The sample in question was peripheral blood, obtained on day 0 of AZD1222 vaccination. These receptors were collected from an adult in good health.

This clone was observed a handful of times. The chain employs TRBV7-9 and TRBJ2-3, with 10 bases matching TRBD2. The CDR3 is 15 residues long. V shed 5 bases and J 4 bases; nucleotides not matched to a gene: 6. Germline CDR1 reads SEHNR; CDR2 reads FQNEAQ (reference sequence). The DNA for the CDR3 is TGTGCCAGCAGCCTGCCGAGCGGGGGGGCAGATACGCAGTATTTT. Its protein product is CASSLPSGGADTQYF. The complete variable domain, with remaining parts taken from reference TRBV7-9 and TRBJ2-3, reads DTGVSQNPRHKITKRGQNVTFRCDPISEHNRLYWYRQTLGQGPEFLTYFQNEAQLEKSRLLSDRFSAERPKGSFSTLEIQRTEQGDSAMYLCASSLPSGGADTQYFGPGTRLTVL.

This clone was seen a single time. J is TRBJ1-5 and V is TRBV6-5; 8 bases agree with TRBD1. J was trimmed by 6 bases and V by 5 bases; bases with no gene match: 3. From germline, CDR1 is MNHEY and CDR2 SVGAGI. This CDR3 comprises 13 residues. Written as DNA, the CDR3 is TGTGCCAGCAGTCAGGGGGCTGGTCAGCCCCAGCATTTT. Protein: CASSQGAGQPQHF.

The chain has TRBV7-2 and TRBJ1-1; D not resolved. Germline V gene sequence: CDR1 SGHTA, CDR2 FQGNSA. This CDR3 region has 15 residues. Trimming pared 2 bases from V and 1 base from J, leaving 11 bases between. CDR3 in amino acids: CASSLILIGNTEAFF. The DNA of the CDR3 is TGTGCCAGCAGCTTAATTTTGATCGGGAACACTGAAGCTTTCTTT.

This chain connects TRBV7-8 to TRBJ2-1; 8 bases are shared with TRBD1. In germline, CDR1 is SGHVS, CDR2 FQNEAQ. This CDR3 is built from 13 residues. Trimming removed 5 bases from V and 8 bases from J; junction bases left unmatched: 5. In DNA form, the CDR3 reads TGTGCCAGCAGCCGCGACAGGGGCGATGAGCAGTTCTTC. Translating it yields CASSRDRGDEQFF.

Only one count was recorded for this clone. The rearrangement joins TRBV21-1 to TRBJ1-6; TRBD1, as called in the table, went unchecked against the DNA. TRBV21-1 is an annotated pseudogene. The CDR3 sequence is 20 residues long. The CDR3 DNA reads TGTGCCAGCAGCGCTCATTCCGGGACAGGCAGAATAGAGGGGAGTTCACCCCTCCACTTT. As protein: CASSAHSGTGRIEGSSPLHF.

This chain links TRBV28 with TRBJ2-3, with 12 bases identical to TRBD2. Germline loops: CDR1 MDHEN, CDR2 SYDVKM. V lost 4 bases and J lost 1; bases outside the gene matches: 9. The CDR3 spans 18 residues. CDR3: CASSSRLAGGEGTDTQYF. The CDR3 nucleotides are TGTGCCAGCAGTTCACGGCTAGCGGGAGGGGAAGGCACAGATACGCAGTATTTT.

CDR3 residues: CASSTPSRQTYSNQPQHF. The CDR3 nucleotides read TGTGCCAGTAGTACCCCCTCCCGACAGACCTATAGCAATCAGCCCCAGCATTTT. This chain joins TRBV19 and TRBJ1-5; perhaps TRBD1 as D (5 bases). Germline-derived CDR1 and CDR2 are LNHDA and SQIVND (reference sequence). The CDR3 has 18 residues. With 4 bases removed from V and 0 bases from J, the gap between germline ends came to 19 bases.

This rearrangement joins TRBV28 to TRBJ1-6; D remains unclear. The CDR3 contains 13 residues. The germline gives CDR1 MDHEN, CDR2 SYDVKM. Trimming pared 2 bases from V and 9 bases from J, leaving 8 bases between. CDR3 sequence: CASSLIRVSPLHF. The CDR3 DNA follows: TGTGCCAGCAGTTTAATAAGGGTTTCACCCCTCCACTTT.

The gene calls are TRBV28 and TRBJ1-2; D possibly corresponds to TRBD1 (5 bases). Germline assignment: CDR1 MDHEN and CDR2 SYDVKM. V was trimmed by 3 bases and J by 2 bases, leaving 7 bases between them. This CDR3 has 13 residues. CDR3 residues: CASSFTGNYGYTF. The DNA for the CDR3 is TGTGCCAGCAGTTTTACAGGCAACTATGGCTACACCTTC.

The V and J genes are TRBV7-2 and TRBJ2-7, with D perhaps assigned TRBD1 or TRBD2 (6 bases each). CDR3 length: 16 residues. V shed 1 base and J shed 5 bases, with 18 bases lying between them. Germline V CDR1 and CDR2: SGHTA, FQGNSA. The CDR3: CASSLERVGGRNEQYF. CDR3 in DNA: TGTGCCAGCAGCTTAGAACGAGTGGGGGGCAGGAACGAGCAGTACTTC.

This rearrangement joins TRBV2 to TRBJ2-3; tentatively, D is TRBD2 (6 bases). V lost 1 base and J lost 0, with 8 bases in between. The CDR3 is 15 residues long. The germline CDR1 and CDR2 sequences are SNHLY and FYNNEI. The CDR3 reads CASSEELASTDTQYF. DNA for the CDR3: TGTGCCAGCAGTGAAGAACTAGCTAGCACAGATACGCAGTATTTT.

The chain links TRBV28 to TRBJ1-4; 7 nucleotides match TRBD1. The germline CDR1 and CDR2 sequences are MDHEN and SYDVKM. J gave up 4 bases and V 4 bases, and 9 bases lay outside the gene matches. The CDR3 sequence is 16 residues long. The CDR3 DNA reads as TGTGCCAGCAGTTCTCCTCGACAGGGCGTTAATGAAAAACTGTTTTTT. Its translation: CASSSPRQGVNEKLFF.

The rearrangement uses TRBV7-8 and TRBJ1-1; TRBD1 matches at 7 bases. The CDR3 has 15 residues. The J segment lost 0 bases and the V segment lost 4 bases, leaving 5 bases of the junction unmatched. The germline V gene encodes CDR1 SGHVS and CDR2 FQNEAQ. The chain's CDR3 is CASSSGQTLNTEAFF. The CDR3, as DNA: TGTGCCAGCAGCTCGGGACAGACACTGAACACTGAAGCTTTCTTT.

The chain employs TRBV5-1 and TRBJ2-1, with 8 bases that match TRBD1. The J segment lost 4 bases and the V segment lost 0 bases, leaving 15 bases of the junction unmatched. Germline CDR1 and CDR2: SGHRS and YFSETQ. The CDR3 covers 19 residues. The CDR3 DNA reads TGCGCCAGCAGCTTGGTGGTCAGGGGGCGGTTTGGGACTTACAATGAGCAGTTCTTC. Amino acid sequence: CASSLVVRGRFGTYNEQFF.

The genes are TRBV2 and TRBJ2-3; tentative D call: TRBD2 (6 bases). V was shortened by 8 bases and J by 7 bases, with 10 bases between the two germline ends. The CDR3 contains 11 residues. Germline loops: CDR1 SNHLY, CDR2 FYNNEI. The CDR3 DNA reads as TGTGCCAGCGCCCGGGACTATACGCAGTATTTT. Residues: CASARDYTQYF.

The rearrangement links TRBV11-1 to TRBJ2-7; D perhaps matches TRBD1 (7 bases). Trimming removed 8 bases from V and 4 bases from J, with 21 bases in between. Germline CDR1 is SGHAT and CDR2 is FQDESV (reference sequence). The CDR3 is 15 amino acids. CDR3 sequence reads: CASEEGASGPYEQYF. In DNA, the CDR3 is TGTGCCAGCGAGGAGGGGGCGAGCGGGCCATACGAGCAGTACTTC.

This sequence joins TRBV18 and TRBJ2-1, with unresolved D. Germline CDR1 KGHSH, CDR2 LQKENI. V gave up 3 bases and J gave up 10 bases, with 13 bases separating them. The CDR3 extends over 13 amino acids. The CDR3 DNA follows: TGTGCCAGCTCACCTACCCTCGGGTCCGAGCAGTTCTTC. It translates to CASSPTLGSEQFF.

The J gene is TRBJ2-7, the V gene TRBV7-9, with D unresolved. The germline CDR1 and CDR2 sequences are SEHNR and FQNEAQ (reference sequence). CDR3 length equals 14 residues. V shed 0 bases and J shed 2 bases, with 8 bases lying between them. CDR3 amino acids: CASSLAAETYEQYF. As DNA, the CDR3 is TGTGCCAGCAGCTTAGCGGCAGAGACCTACGAGCAGTACTTC. Looking up the rest from reference TRBV7-9 and TRBJ2-7 gives the full variable domain: DTGVSQNPRHKITKRGQNVTFRCDPISEHNRLYWYRQTLGQGPEFLTYFQNEAQLEKSRLLSDRFSAERPKGSFSTLEIQRTEQGDSAMYLCASSLAAETYEQYFGPGTRLTVT.

CDR3 residues: CASKGRGARLTETQYF. The CDR3 DNA sequence: TGTGCCAGCAAGGGAAGGGGGGCGCGGTTGACAGAGACCCAGTACTTC. The chain combines TRBV27 with TRBJ2-5; D possibly matches TRBD1 or TRBD2 (6 bases each). Germline V gene data show CDR1 as MNHEY and CDR2 as SMNVEV (reference sequence). The germline V and J ends were trimmed by 7 bases and 4 bases, with 22 bases remaining between them. The CDR3 sequence is 16 residues long.

The CDR3 reads CASSGGGHSSYNEQFF. The CDR3 coding sequence is TGTGCCAGCAGTGGAGGAGGGCATAGCTCCTACAATGAGCAGTTCTTC. The rearrangement uses TRBV6-1 and TRBJ2-1; tentative D call: TRBD2 (6 bases). This CDR3 region has 16 residues. V lost 4 bases and J 0 bases, leaving 13 bases between the germline ends. CDR1 and CDR2 (germline): MNHNS, SASEGT.